Each of the 16 T cell receptor beta chains below was sequenced from the same sample in a study of blood T cell repertoires in COVID-19. The method was immunoSEQ multiplex PCR; TCRdb's version includes in-frame clones alone and lacks a portion of them. The sample lists more than 150,000 clones, 60% to 80% occurring once. The material sequenced was peripheral blood. These TCRs come from a man aged 60 to 75 with active or convalescent COVID-19.

In its sample, this clone was seen a few times. The chain is built from TRBV28 and TRBJ2-5; D may be TRBD2 (6 bases). The CDR3 is made up of 15 amino acids. Germline CDR1 reads MDHEN; CDR2 reads SYDVKM. V shed 5 bases and J shed 5 bases, with 18 bases lying between them. CDR3 loop: CASSATGTARETQYF. In nucleotides, the CDR3 is TGTGCCAGCAGTGCGACCGGGACTGCCCGGGAGACCCAGTACTTC.

The V gene is TRBV28, the J gene TRBJ1-2; D is uncertain. V lost 3 bases and J lost 5, with 10 bases in between. CDR1 MDHEN and CDR2 SYDVKM come from the germline V gene. The CDR3 spans 13 residues. The CDR3 DNA follows: TGTGCCAGCAGTTTGGGAGGAGCTTATGGCTACACCTTC. Protein product: CASSLGGAYGYTF.

The V and J genes are TRBV6-1 and TRBJ2-7, with D tentatively TRBD2 (6 bases). The CDR3 is 14 amino acids. V was clipped by 10 bases and J by 2 bases, with 18 bases between them. Germline assignment: CDR1 MNHNS and CDR2 SASEGT. The CDR3 region is CAISSGTAAYEQYF. CDR3 coding DNA: TGTGCCATCTCGTCCGGGACTGCAGCCTACGAGCAGTACTTC.

V usage is TRBV11-2 and J usage is TRBJ1-1; 7 nucleotides align to TRBD1. The CDR3 runs 15 residues. Per germline, CDR1 SGHAT and CDR2 FQNNGV. V was clipped by 5 bases and J by 7 bases; unmatched bases: 13. The CDR3 sequence: CASSAGQVEWGEAFF. The CDR3 DNA reads as TGTGCCAGCAGCGCCGGACAGGTGGAGTGGGGTGAAGCTTTCTTT.

The rearrangement joins TRBV10-3 to TRBJ2-1; the match to TRBD2 covers 12 bases. The trim removed 6 bases at V and 8 bases at J, leaving 5 bases unmatched. Per germline, CDR1 ENHRY and CDR2 SYGVKD. This CDR3 contains 14 residues. The CDR3 bases are TGTGCCATCAGACCGGGACTAGCGGGTGATGAGCAGTTCTTC. Its protein is CAIRPGLAGDEQFF.

The V and J genes are TRBV2 and TRBJ2-3, with 10 bases lining up with TRBD2. The CDR3 covers 16 residues. V shed 11 bases and J 2 bases; nucleotides not matched to a gene: 13. Germline assignment: CDR1 SNHLY and CDR2 FYNNEI. CDR3 loop: CAAPRSTSGNTDTQYF. CDR3 DNA: TGTGCCGCCCCCCGATCAACTAGCGGGAACACAGATACGCAGTATTTT.

This chain links TRBV7-2 with TRBJ1-5, with TRBD1 as a possible D gene (5 bases). This CDR3 is built from 14 residues. The germline CDR1 and CDR2 sequences are SGHTA and FQGNSA. Trimming removed 3 bases from V and 6 bases from J, with 12 bases in between. This CDR3 is CASSFSGRGQPQHF. CDR3 bases: TGTGCCAGCAGCTTCTCTGGGAGGGGTCAGCCCCAGCATTTT.

This clone appeared once. The chain couples TRBV18 to TRBJ2-3; 8 positions match TRBD2. V gave up 1 base and J gave up 0 bases; unmatched junction bases: 0. The CDR3 covers 15 residues. Germline-derived CDR1 and CDR2 are KGHSH and LQKENI. Here the CDR3 DNA reads TGTGCCAGCTCACCACTAGCGGGGAGCACAGATACGCAGTATTTT. Amino acid sequence: CASSPLAGSTDTQYF.

The V gene is TRBV15, the J gene TRBJ1-2; 7 bases map to TRBD1. Germline CDR1 LNHNV, CDR2 YYDKDF (reference sequence). This CDR3 is built from 12 residues. Unmatched junction bases numbered 6, after V lost 1 base and J lost 13 bases. The CDR3 region is CATSRAQGEVTF. The CDR3 DNA follows: TGTGCCACCAGCAGAGCCCAGGGGGAAGTCACCTTC.

This clone was seen a few times. This chain joins TRBV19 and TRBJ1-1; possible D gene TRBD1, 6 bases. The CDR3 is 15 residues long. Deletions cut 6 bases from V and 5 bases from J, with 19 bases between. Germline V gene sequence: CDR1 LNHDA, CDR2 SQIVND (reference sequence). CDR3 residues: CASRIQGRVGTEAFF. CDR3 DNA: TGTGCCAGTAGGATACAGGGTAGGGTTGGGACTGAAGCTTTCTTT.

The chain combines TRBV5-4 with TRBJ1-4; no reliable D call. Germline V CDR1 and CDR2: SGHNT, YYREEE (reference sequence). With 0 bases removed from V and 14 bases from J, the gap between germline ends came to 17 bases. CDR3 length: 14 amino acids. CDR3 in amino acids: CASSLDQSGRGLFF. The CDR3 coding sequence is TGTGCCAGCAGCTTGGATCAGTCGGGCAGAGGGCTGTTTTTT. Combining the CDR3 with reference TRBV5-4 and TRBJ1-4 gives the whole variable domain ETGVTQSPTHLIKTRGQQVTLRCSSQSGHNTVSWYQQALGQGPQFIFQYYREEENGRGNFPPRFSGLQFPNYSSELNVNALELDDSALYLCASSLDQSGRGLFFGSGTQLSVL.

The chain combines TRBV29-1 with TRBJ2-1, with 9 positions matching TRBD2. V lost 3 bases to trimming and J lost 2 bases; unmatched junction nucleotides: 2. The CDR3 has 14 amino acids. CDR1 is SQVTM and CDR2 is ANQGSEA in the germline V gene. The CDR3 sequence is CSVEAGGAYNEQFF. As DNA, the CDR3 is TGCAGCGTTGAGGCGGGAGGGGCCTACAATGAGCAGTTCTTC.

This rearrangement joins TRBV2 to TRBJ2-3, with TRBD1 identical over 7 bases. J gave up 4 bases and V 6 bases, and 4 bases lay outside the gene matches. This CDR3 has 13 residues. Germline V gene lookup returns CDR1 SNHLY and CDR2 FYNNEI. The CDR3 coding sequence is TGTGCCAGCAGCGGGACAGAGTCAGATACGCAGTATTTT. Translated, it gives CASSGTESDTQYF.

The chain employs TRBV28 and TRBJ2-1; no firm D call. The CDR3 is 16 amino acids. V lost 3 bases, J lost 6 bases, and 18 bases lay in between. CDR1 MDHEN and CDR2 SYDVKM come from the germline V gene. The CDR3 DNA reads as TGTGCCAGCAGTTTGTTGGGCAGGCGCTCTCTCAATGAGCAGTTCTTC. Protein sequence: CASSLLGRRSLNEQFF.

This chain connects TRBV11-3 to TRBJ2-7; possible D gene TRBD2, 6 bases. The CDR3 totals 14 residues. V dropped 4 bases and J dropped 3 bases, with 13 bases sitting between them. The germline CDR1 and CDR2 sequences are SGHNT and YENEEA. The CDR3 protein is CASSSYTGSYEQYF. In DNA, the CDR3 is TGTGCCAGCAGCTCCTACACCGGGAGCTACGAGCAGTACTTC.

The rearrangement links TRBV4-3 to TRBJ1-2, with D possibly matching TRBD1 (5 bases). Germline V gene lookup returns CDR1 LGHNA and CDR2 YSLEER. The CDR3 length is 15 residues. The V gene lost 1 base and the J gene lost 9 bases, with 18 bases spanning the gap. CDR3 nucleotides: TGCGCCAGCAGCCAAGTCGGGACTTCTTATGTTAGCTACACCTTC. Translation gives CASSQVGTSYVSYTF.